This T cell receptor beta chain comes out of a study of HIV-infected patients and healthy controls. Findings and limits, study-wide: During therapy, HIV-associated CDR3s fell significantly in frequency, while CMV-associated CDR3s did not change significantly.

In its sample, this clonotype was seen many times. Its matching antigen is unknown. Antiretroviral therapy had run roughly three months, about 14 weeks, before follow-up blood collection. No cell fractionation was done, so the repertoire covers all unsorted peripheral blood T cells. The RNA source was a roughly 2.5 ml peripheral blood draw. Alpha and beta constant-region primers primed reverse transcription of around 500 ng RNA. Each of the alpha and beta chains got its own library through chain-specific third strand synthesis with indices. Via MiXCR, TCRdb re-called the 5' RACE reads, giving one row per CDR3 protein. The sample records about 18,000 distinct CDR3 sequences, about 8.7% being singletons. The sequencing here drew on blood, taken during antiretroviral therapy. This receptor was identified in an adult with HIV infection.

CDR3 sequence: CASRVGGDTQYF. The CDR3 DNA reads TGTGCCAGCAGGGTGGGGGGAGATACGCAGTATTTT. The V gene is TRBV2, the J gene TRBJ2-3; possibly TRBD2 for D (6 bases). The V and J ends lost 6 bases and 5 bases respectively, with 9 bases between them. Looked up from germline, CDR1 is SNHLY and CDR2 is FYNNEI. The CDR3 runs to 12 residues.